A single T cell receptor beta chain is shown here with its context. This CDR3 contains 13 residues. The ends were cut back, 3 bases at V and 5 bases at J, with 10 bases in the middle. The germline CDR1 and CDR2 sequences are SGHAT and FQNNGV. Time point indicated: blood 4 weeks post-SBRT, at nephrectomy. Treatment specified: 15 Gy SBRT to primary tumor, nephrectomy 4 weeks later. The protocol was immunoSEQ multiplex PCR, while the TCRdb copy is restricted to in-frame clones and leaves out a portion. The table lists roughly 160,000 clones, around 89% of them singletons. The data stem from a study of radiation and T cells in renal cell carcinoma.

This receptor was taken from a woman aged 45 to 65 with renal cell carcinoma. The V gene is TRBV11-2, the J gene TRBJ1-2; maybe TRBD1 (5 bases). The sample was blood, taken from a patient whose treatment included radiotherapy and nephrectomy. The CDR3 spells CASSLDTLYGYTF. The CDR3 DNA reads TGTGCCAGCAGCTTGGACACCCTTTATGGCTACACCTTC.